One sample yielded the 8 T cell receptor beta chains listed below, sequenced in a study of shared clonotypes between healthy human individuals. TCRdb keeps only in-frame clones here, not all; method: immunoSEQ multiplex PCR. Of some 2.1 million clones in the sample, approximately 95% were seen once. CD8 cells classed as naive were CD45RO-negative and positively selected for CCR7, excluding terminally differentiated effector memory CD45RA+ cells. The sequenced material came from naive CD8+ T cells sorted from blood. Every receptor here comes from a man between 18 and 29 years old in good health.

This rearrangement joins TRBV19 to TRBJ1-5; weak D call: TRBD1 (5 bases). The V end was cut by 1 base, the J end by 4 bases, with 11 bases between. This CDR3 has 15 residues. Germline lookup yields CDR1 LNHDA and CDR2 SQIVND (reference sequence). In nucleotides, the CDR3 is TGTGCCAGTAGTATAGTGGAAGGGGAAAATCAGCCCCAGCATTTT. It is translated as CASSIVEGENQPQHF.

DNA for the CDR3: TGTGCCAGCAGTCCCCCAGGCGGGGGGGTGGGTGAGCAGTTCTTC. Translated: CASSPPGGGVGEQFF. This chain uses TRBV27 with TRBJ2-1, with 9 bases matching TRBD2. Germline V lookup: CDR1 MNHEY, CDR2 SMNVEV (reference sequence). The CDR3 contains 15 residues. The ends lost 5 bases at V and 9 bases at J; junction bases unmatched: 11.

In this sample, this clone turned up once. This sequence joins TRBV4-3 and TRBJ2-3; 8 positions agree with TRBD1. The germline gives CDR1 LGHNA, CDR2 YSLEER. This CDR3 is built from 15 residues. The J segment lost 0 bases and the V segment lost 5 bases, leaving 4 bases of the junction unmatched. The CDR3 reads CASSATGGSTDTQYF. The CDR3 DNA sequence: TGCGCCAGCAGCGCCACAGGGGGTAGCACAGATACGCAGTATTTT.

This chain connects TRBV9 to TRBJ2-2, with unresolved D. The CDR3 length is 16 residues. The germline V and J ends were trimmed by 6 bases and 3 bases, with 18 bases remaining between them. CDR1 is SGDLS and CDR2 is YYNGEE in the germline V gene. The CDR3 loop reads CASTAPATWDTGELFF. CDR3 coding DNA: TGTGCCAGCACCGCACCTGCGACTTGGGACACCGGGGAGCTGTTTTTT.

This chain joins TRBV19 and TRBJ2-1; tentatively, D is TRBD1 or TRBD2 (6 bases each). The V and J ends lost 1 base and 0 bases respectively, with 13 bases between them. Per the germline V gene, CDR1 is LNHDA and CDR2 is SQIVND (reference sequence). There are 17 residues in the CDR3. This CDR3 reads CASSIVGGSLSYNEQFF. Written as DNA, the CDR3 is TGTGCCAGTAGTATAGTAGGGGGGAGCCTCTCCTACAATGAGCAGTTCTTC.

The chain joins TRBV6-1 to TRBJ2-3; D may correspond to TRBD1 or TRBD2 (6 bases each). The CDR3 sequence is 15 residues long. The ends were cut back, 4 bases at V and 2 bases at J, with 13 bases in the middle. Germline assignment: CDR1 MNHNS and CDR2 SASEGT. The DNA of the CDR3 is TGTGCCAGCAGTGCGACGGGGGCTCACACAGATACGCAGTATTTT. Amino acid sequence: CASSATGAHTDTQYF.

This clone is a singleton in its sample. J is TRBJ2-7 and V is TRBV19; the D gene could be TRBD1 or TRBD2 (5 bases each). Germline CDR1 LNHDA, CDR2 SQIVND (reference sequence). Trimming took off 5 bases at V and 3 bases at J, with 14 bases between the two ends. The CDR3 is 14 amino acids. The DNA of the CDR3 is TGTGCCAGTAGTGACGGGGACGCAGGCTACGAGCAGTACTTC. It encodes CASSDGDAGYEQYF.

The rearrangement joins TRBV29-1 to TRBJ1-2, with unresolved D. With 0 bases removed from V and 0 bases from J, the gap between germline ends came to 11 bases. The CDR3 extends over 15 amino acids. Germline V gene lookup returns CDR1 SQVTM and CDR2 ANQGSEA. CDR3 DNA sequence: TGCAGCGTTGAAGAGTGGACTGTAGCTAACTATGGCTACACCTTC. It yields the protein CSVEEWTVANYGYTF.